In its sample, the clone carrying this T cell receptor beta chain was seen once. What it binds is not known. 13 Jbeta primers and 60 Vbeta primers were used for the PCR. Sequenced by immunoSEQ multiplex PCR; TCRdb stores in-frame clones only, minus some. The profile shows 90,000 to 95,000 clones, 80% of them singletons. This sample is part of a study of cytomegalovirus exposure and HLA in healthy donors. Whole-study findings and limits: Per a later analysis, 15,000 to 20,000 TCR beta sequences showed association with HLA alleles at 0.05 false discovery rate.

The CDR3 has 16 residues. Deletions cut 0 bases from V and 1 base from J, with 11 bases between. Germline CDR1 and CDR2: WNHNN and SYGVQD (reference sequence). This clonotype was obtained from a man between 18 and 29 years old in good health and CMV-seronegative. What was sequenced was PBMCs. This chain links TRBV10-1 with TRBJ2-3; D might be TRBD2 (7 bases). This CDR3 reads CASSESTGGRTDTQYF. The CDR3, as DNA: TGCGCCAGCAGTGAGTCGACGGGGGGCCGCACAGATACGCAGTATTTT.